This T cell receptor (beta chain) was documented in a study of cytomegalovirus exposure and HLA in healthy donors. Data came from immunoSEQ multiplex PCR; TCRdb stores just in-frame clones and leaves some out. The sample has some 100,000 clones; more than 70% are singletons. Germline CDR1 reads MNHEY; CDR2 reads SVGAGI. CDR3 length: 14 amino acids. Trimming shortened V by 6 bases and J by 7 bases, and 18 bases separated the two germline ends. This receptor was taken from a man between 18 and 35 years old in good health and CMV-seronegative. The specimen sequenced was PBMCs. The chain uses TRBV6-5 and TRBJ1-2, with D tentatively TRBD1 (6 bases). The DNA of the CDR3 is TGTGCCAGCAGCCCGGGGGGGGGCGCATCTGGCTACACCTTC. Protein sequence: CASSPGGGASGYTF.